This TCR beta chain came from a study of tumor-infiltrating lymphocytes in primary liver carcinoma. In the study overall: Staged T1-T3 N0M0, the tumors had sizes that ranged from about 4.2 to 11 cm across. Whole-study findings and limits: Against blood, tumors held a significantly higher top-250-clone fraction (p = 0.039). Tumor region pairs overlapped more than did tumor-adjacent and tumor-blood pairs.

Total RNA (roughly 530 ng) served as template for TCR beta cDNA synthesis primed by a constant-region primer. What produced the TCR beta libraries was three nested multiplex PCR rounds using slightly modified ARM-PCR. Investigators reported that the first two PCR rounds, at about 11 cycles each, used TRBV1-TRBV30 forward primers with a C-beta reverse primer. TCRdb fed the multiplex PCR reads into MiXCR, producing one record per CDR3 protein. The sample includes 330,000 or so distinct CDR3 sequences, about 65% of them seen just once. The researchers obtained blood RNA from unsorted whole blood and also extracted germline DNA. Before the operation took place, four milliliters of peripheral blood were collected. As to this clonotype: Its specificity is unknown.

This CDR3 region has 20 residues. In germline, CDR1 is SEHNR, CDR2 FQNEAQ (reference sequence). V was clipped by 0 bases and J by 0 bases; unmatched bases: 16. The receptor's source is a middle-aged man with primary liver carcinoma and hepatitis B virus infection. This rearrangement joins TRBV7-9 to TRBJ2-7; 8 bases agree with TRBD2. The sample taken for sequencing was peripheral blood. The CDR3 spells CASSLALGVAGSQNSYEQYF. For the CDR3, the DNA is TGTGCCAGCAGCTTAGCGCTCGGAGTAGCGGGGTCCCAGAACTCCTACGAGCAGTACTTC.